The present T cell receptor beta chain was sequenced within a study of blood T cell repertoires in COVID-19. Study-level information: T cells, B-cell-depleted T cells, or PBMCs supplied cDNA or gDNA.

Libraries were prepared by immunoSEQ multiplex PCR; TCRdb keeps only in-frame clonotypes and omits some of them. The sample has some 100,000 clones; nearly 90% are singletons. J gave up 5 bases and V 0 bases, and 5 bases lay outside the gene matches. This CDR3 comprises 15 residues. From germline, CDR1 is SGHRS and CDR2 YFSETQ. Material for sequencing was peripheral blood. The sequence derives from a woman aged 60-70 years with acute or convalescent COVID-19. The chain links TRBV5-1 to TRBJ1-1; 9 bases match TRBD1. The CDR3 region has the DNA TGCGCCAGCAGCTTGGGAGGAGACAGGGGGACTGAAGCTTTCTTT. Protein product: CASSLGGDRGTEAFF.